One and the same sample provided the 9 T cell receptor beta chains below, sequenced in a study of beta chain features in type 1 diabetes. Every isolated RNA sample was fully reverse transcribed, so sequencing captured expressed TCRB transcripts. The assay was immunoSEQ multiplex PCR, and TCRdb's table has in-frame clones only and misses some. The sample gives around 300,000 clones, roughly 9.6% of which show up once; approximately 0.016% is in the top ten. The sample taken for sequencing was naive CD4+ T cells from blood. Receptors were obtained from a woman in her twenties or thirties in good health.

This sequence joins TRBV9 and TRBJ2-7; D is uncertain. Trimming pared 0 bases from V and 4 bases from J, leaving 17 bases between. Germline CDR1 SGDLS, CDR2 YYNGEE. The CDR3 has 16 residues. CDR3 region: CASSVGTPSTLYEQYF. CDR3 coding DNA: TGTGCCAGCAGCGTAGGCACTCCCTCGACACTTTACGAGCAGTACTTC.

The V gene is TRBV18, the J gene TRBJ2-1, with 13 bases fitting TRBD2. Per germline, CDR1 KGHSH and CDR2 LQKENI. J was trimmed by 0 bases and V by 5 bases; bases with no gene match: 10. CDR3 length: 19 amino acids. CDR3 amino acids: CASSELAGGTRSSYNEQFF. In DNA form, the CDR3 reads TGTGCCAGCTCAGAACTAGCGGGAGGGACTAGAAGCTCCTACAATGAGCAGTTCTTC.

The chain links TRBV5-4 to TRBJ2-5, with TRBD1 as a possible D gene (6 bases). Trimming left V 0 bases short and J 1 base short, with 10 bases between. This CDR3 is 15 amino acids long. CDR1 and CDR2 (germline): SGHNT, YYREEE (reference sequence). The CDR3, as DNA: TGTGCCAGCAGCTTGGGTATAGGGGGCCAAGAGACCCAGTACTTC. Its translation: CASSLGIGGQETQYF.

The chain combines TRBV7-2 with TRBJ2-1, with TRBD1 matching over 8 bases. This CDR3 is built from 14 residues. CDR1 SGHTA and CDR2 FQGNSA come from the germline V gene. With V trimmed by 0 bases and J by 7 bases, 2 bases remained unmatched. CDR3 nucleotides: TGTGCCAGCAGCTTAGCGCAGGGGGCGAATGAGCAGTTCTTC. It codes for CASSLAQGANEQFF.

The chain joins TRBV28 to TRBJ2-7, with D possibly TRBD1 on 6 matching bases. The CDR3 extends over 14 amino acids. V was cut by 6 bases and J by 3 bases, with 15 bases left in between. The germline CDR1 and CDR2 sequences are MDHEN and SYDVKM. The CDR3 here is CASSRDTGFYEQYF. The DNA for the CDR3 is TGTGCCAGCAGCCGGGACACCGGGTTCTACGAGCAGTACTTC.

The chain employs TRBV7-3 and TRBJ2-3, with a tentative D call TRBD2 (6 bases). The CDR3 sequence is 17 residues long. V was trimmed by 0 bases and J by 4 bases, leaving 17 bases between them. Germline V gene data show CDR1 as SGHTA and CDR2 as FQGTGA. The CDR3 here is CASSLTAWGSGADTQYF. The CDR3 nucleotides are TGTGCCAGCAGCTTAACGGCATGGGGTAGCGGAGCAGATACGCAGTATTTT.

The chain recombines TRBV7-9 with TRBJ2-7; 9 positions match TRBD1. The CDR3 sequence is 14 residues long. Losses at the gene ends were 2 bases for V and 7 bases for J; bases not matched to a gene: 6. CDR1 and CDR2 (germline): SEHNR, FQNEAQ (reference sequence). In DNA, the CDR3 is TGTGCCAGCAGCTTATCACAGGGGGCTGGTGAGCAGTACTTC. It encodes CASSLSQGAGEQYF. Combining the CDR3 with reference TRBV7-9 and TRBJ2-7 gives the whole variable domain DTGVSQNPRHKITKRGQNVTFRCDPISEHNRLYWYRQTLGQGPEFLTYFQNEAQLEKSRLLSDRFSAERPKGSFSTLEIQRTEQGDSAMYLCASSLSQGAGEQYFGPGTRLTVT.

In its sample, this clone was seen a few times. The sample contains more than one DNA sequence encoding this CDR3. The chain joins TRBV7-2 to TRBJ2-7, with a weak D call TRBD2 (5 bases). V lost 1 base and J 2 bases, leaving 12 bases between the germline ends. The V gene's germline CDR1 is SGHTA and CDR2 FQGNSA. There are 15 residues in the CDR3. CDR3 in amino acids: CASSLGLAGAYEQYF. CDR3 sequence (DNA): TGTGCCAGCAGCTTAGGCCTAGCCGGGGCCTACGAGCAGTACTTC.

This clone was detected only a few times. The V and J genes are TRBV27 and TRBJ2-2, with 11 bases identical to TRBD2. V was clipped by 6 bases and J by 5 bases; unmatched bases: 2. This CDR3 contains 14 residues. Germline CDR1 and CDR2: MNHEY and SMNVEV (reference sequence). CDR3 loop: CASSRTSGTGELFF. CDR3 sequence (DNA): TGTGCCAGCAGCCGGACTAGCGGGACCGGGGAGCTGTTTTTT.